Below, 8 T cell receptor beta chains from the same sample are listed, as sequenced in a study of beta chain features in type 1 diabetes. Study observations and caveats: Across all four CD4+ subsets, people with type 1 diabetes showed modestly shorter TCRB CDR3s.

Their antigen targets remain unknown. Expressed TCRB transcripts were sequenced, since all the RNA that had been isolated was reverse transcribed. Profiling relied on immunoSEQ multiplex PCR, and the TCRdb table lists in-frame clones only, not all of them. The data show around 650,000 clones, 12% seen once. Material: naive CD4+ T cells from blood. These receptors all stem from a man under 40 with type 1 diabetes.

This clone was detected only a few times. The chain has TRBV21-1 and TRBJ2-7; TRBD2, the D gene given by the table, was not confirmed from the DNA. TRBV21-1 is described as a pseudogene. The CDR3 is 13 amino acids. The CDR3 bases are TGTGCCAGCAGCAACCGGGAGCTCTACGAGCAGTACTTC. This translates into CASSNRELYEQYF.

This rearrangement joins TRBV4-3 to TRBJ2-7, with TRBD1 matching 10 bases. The CDR3 runs 13 residues. Germline lookup yields CDR1 LGHNA and CDR2 YSLEER. V was pared by 0 bases and J by 9 bases, with 2 bases of the junction left unmatched. The CDR3 protein is CASSQETGGRQYF. CDR3 nucleotide sequence: TGCGCCAGCAGCCAAGAGACAGGGGGCAGGCAGTACTTC.

This clone came up a few times. This chain links TRBV25-1 with TRBJ2-1; 8 bases map to TRBD2. Germline V gene data show CDR1 as MGHDK and CDR2 as SYGVNS. V shed 6 bases, J shed 1 base, and the junction held 8 bases outside the gene matches. This CDR3 is 16 amino acids long. CDR3: CASSPSGGVSYNEQFF. The CDR3 bases are TGTGCCAGCAGCCCCTCGGGGGGGGTTTCCTACAATGAGCAGTTCTTC.

This chain joins TRBV7-2 and TRBJ1-1; TRBD1 agrees at 11 bases. V was pared by 5 bases and J by 5 bases, with 7 bases of the junction left unmatched. The germline V gene has CDR1 SGHTA and CDR2 FQGNSA. This CDR3 has 15 amino acids. CDR3 DNA sequence: TGTGCCAGCAGCGGGGACAGGGGGTCCCGGACTGAAGCTTTCTTT. This codes for CASSGDRGSRTEAFF.

This clone was counted between two and nine times. This chain uses TRBV7-6 with TRBJ2-7; 7 bases map to TRBD1. CDR3 length: 14 amino acids. V lost 5 bases and J lost 5; bases outside the gene matches: 9. Germline V CDR1 and CDR2: SGHVS, FNYEAQ. The CDR3 sequence is CASSVDRERDEQYF. In DNA form, the CDR3 reads TGTGCCAGCAGCGTCGACAGGGAGAGAGACGAGCAGTACTTC.

This clone was seen a few times. The chain links TRBV9 to TRBJ2-6; D is uncertain. V shed 3 bases and J shed 0 bases, with 7 bases lying between them. The CDR3 has 15 residues. Germline V CDR1 and CDR2: SGDLS, YYNGEE. The CDR3 bases are TGTGCCAGCAGCGAGTCCCTCTCTGGGGCCAACGTCCTGACTTTC. It translates to CASSESLSGANVLTF.

This clone is a singleton in its sample. The V gene is TRBV6-1, the J gene TRBJ2-2, with a possible D match to TRBD2 (6 bases). The CDR3 totals 15 residues. V gave up 6 bases and J gave up 4 bases, with 15 bases separating them. CDR1 is MNHNS and CDR2 is SASEGT in the germline V gene. This CDR3 is CASRVLWGGTGELFF. CDR3 bases: TGTGCCAGCAGGGTGCTTTGGGGAGGCACCGGGGAGCTGTTTTTT.

This clone was observed a handful of times. The gene calls are TRBV7-2 and TRBJ2-3; no clear D gene. V was pared by 4 bases and J by 2 bases, with 1 base between. Germline V CDR1 and CDR2: SGHTA, FQGNSA. The CDR3 loop spans 11 amino acids. The CDR3 bases are TGTGCCAGCAGCTACACAGATACGCAGTATTTT. Protein product: CASSYTDTQYF.